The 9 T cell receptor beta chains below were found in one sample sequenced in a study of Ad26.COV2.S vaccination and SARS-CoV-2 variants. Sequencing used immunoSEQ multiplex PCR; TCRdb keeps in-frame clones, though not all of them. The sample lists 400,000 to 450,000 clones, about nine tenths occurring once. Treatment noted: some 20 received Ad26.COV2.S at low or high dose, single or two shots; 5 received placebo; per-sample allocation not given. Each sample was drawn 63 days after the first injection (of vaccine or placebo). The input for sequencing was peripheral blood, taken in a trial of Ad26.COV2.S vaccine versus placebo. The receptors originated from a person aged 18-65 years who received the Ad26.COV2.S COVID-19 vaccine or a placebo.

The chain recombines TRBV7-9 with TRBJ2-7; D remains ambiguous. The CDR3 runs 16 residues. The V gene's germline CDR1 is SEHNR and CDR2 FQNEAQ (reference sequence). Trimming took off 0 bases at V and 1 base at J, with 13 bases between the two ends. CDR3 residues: CASSLALGVRSYEQYF. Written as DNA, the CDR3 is TGTGCCAGCAGCTTAGCGTTGGGCGTCCGGTCCTACGAGCAGTACTTC. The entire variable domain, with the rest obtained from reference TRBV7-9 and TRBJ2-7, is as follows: DTGVSQNPRHKITKRGQNVTFRCDPISEHNRLYWYRQTLGQGPEFLTYFQNEAQLEKSRLLSDRFSAERPKGSFSTLEIQRTEQGDSAMYLCASSLALGVRSYEQYFGPGTRLTVT.

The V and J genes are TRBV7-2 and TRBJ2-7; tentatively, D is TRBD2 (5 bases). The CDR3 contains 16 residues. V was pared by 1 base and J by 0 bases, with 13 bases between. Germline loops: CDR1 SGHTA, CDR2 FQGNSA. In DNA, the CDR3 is TGTGCCAGCAGCTTAGTGGGTAGCGTTGGCTCCTACGAGCAGTACTTC. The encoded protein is CASSLVGSVGSYEQYF.

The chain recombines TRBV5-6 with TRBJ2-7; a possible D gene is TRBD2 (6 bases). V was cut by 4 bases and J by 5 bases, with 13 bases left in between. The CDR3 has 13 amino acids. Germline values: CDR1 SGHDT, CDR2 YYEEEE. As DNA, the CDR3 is TGTGCCAGCAGCGCCCGCTGGGGGGACGAGCAGTACTTC. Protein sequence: CASSARWGDEQYF.

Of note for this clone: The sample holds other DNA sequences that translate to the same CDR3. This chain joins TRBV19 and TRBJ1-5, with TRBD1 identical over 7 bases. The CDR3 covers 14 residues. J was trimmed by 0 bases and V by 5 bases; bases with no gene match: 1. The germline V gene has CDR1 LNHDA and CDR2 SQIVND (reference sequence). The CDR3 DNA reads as TGTGCCAGTAGTGGACAGGTTAGCAATCAGCCCCAGCATTTT. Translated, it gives CASSGQVSNQPQHF.

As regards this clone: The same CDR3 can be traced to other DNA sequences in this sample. The CDR3 nucleotides read TGTGCCAGCAGCTTAGTAGTGAACACCGGGGAGCTGTTTTTT. Protein: CASSLVVNTGELFF. The chain uses TRBV7-9 and TRBJ2-2; no definite D call. V gave up 1 base and J gave up 1 base, with 4 bases separating them. This CDR3 has 14 amino acids. Germline lookup yields CDR1 SEHNR and CDR2 FQNEAQ (reference sequence). The whole variable domain, filled in from reference TRBV7-9 and TRBJ2-2, reads DTGVSQNPRHKITKRGQNVTFRCDPISEHNRLYWYRQTLGQGPEFLTYFQNEAQLEKSRLLSDRFSAERPKGSFSTLEIQRTEQGDSAMYLCASSLVVNTGELFFGEGSRLTVL.

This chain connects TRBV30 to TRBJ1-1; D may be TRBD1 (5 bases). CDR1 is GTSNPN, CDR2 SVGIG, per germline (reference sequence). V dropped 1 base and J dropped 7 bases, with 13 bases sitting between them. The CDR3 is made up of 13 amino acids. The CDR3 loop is CAWSARVEGEAFF. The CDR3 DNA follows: TGTGCCTGGAGTGCCAGGGTTGAGGGTGAAGCTTTCTTT.

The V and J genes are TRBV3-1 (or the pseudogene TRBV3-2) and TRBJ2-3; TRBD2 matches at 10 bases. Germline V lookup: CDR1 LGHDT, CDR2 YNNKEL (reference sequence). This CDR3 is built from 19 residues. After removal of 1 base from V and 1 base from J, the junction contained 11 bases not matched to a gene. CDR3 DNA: TGTGCCAGCAGCCAAGTCCTAGCGGGAGTGGGTTTGGGCACAGATACGCAGTATTTT. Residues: CASSQVLAGVGLGTDTQYF.

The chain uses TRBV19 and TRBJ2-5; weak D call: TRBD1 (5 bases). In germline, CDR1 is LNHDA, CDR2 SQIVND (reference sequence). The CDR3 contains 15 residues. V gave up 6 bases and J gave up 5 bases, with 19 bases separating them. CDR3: CASSSGHISRETQYF. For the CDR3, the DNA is TGTGCCAGTAGCTCCGGACACATCTCCCGGGAGACCCAGTACTTC.

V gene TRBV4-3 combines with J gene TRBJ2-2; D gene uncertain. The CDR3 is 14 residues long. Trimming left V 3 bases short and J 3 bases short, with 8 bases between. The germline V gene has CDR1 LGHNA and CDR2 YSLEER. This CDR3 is CASSQLPYTGELFF. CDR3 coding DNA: TGCGCCAGCAGCCAGCTCCCCTACACCGGGGAGCTGTTTTTT.